Presented here are 32 T cell receptor beta chains from one specimen sequenced in a study of cytomegalovirus exposure and HLA in healthy donors. The PCR made use of 60 Vbeta and 13 Jbeta primers. TCRdb's copy holds only in-frame clones and misses some; the assay was immunoSEQ multiplex PCR. This sample carries approximately 260,000 clones, over 90% of them seen once, and the ten largest clones take roughly 1.6%. Specimen: PBMCs. Every receptor here comes from a girl aged 2-10 years in good health and CMV-seronegative.

This chain joins TRBV10-1 and TRBJ1-5; 9 nucleotides line up with TRBD1. The germline gives CDR1 WNHNN, CDR2 SYGVQD (reference sequence). The length of the CDR3 is 21 residues. V was pared by 0 bases and J by 0 bases, with 15 bases of the junction left unmatched. The DNA of the CDR3 is TGCGCCAGCAGTGAGTCCGAGCTAACAGGGGGCTGGGTATATAGCAATCAGCCCCAGCATTTT. This sequence encodes CASSESELTGGWVYSNQPQHF.

The chain has TRBV4-1 and TRBJ2-5, with D tentatively TRBD1 (6 bases). Germline CDR1 and CDR2: MGHRA and YSYEKL. The CDR3 covers 16 residues. Trimming cost V 4 bases and J 5 bases, with 20 bases left between them. The CDR3 loop is CASSPRWTNQGETQYF. In nucleotides, the CDR3 is TGCGCCAGCAGCCCGCGATGGACAAACCAGGGGGAGACCCAGTACTTC.

The J gene is TRBJ1-6, the V gene TRBV5-6; D gene ambiguous. The V and J ends lost 0 bases and 6 bases respectively, with 10 bases between them. Germline V gene data show CDR1 as SGHDT and CDR2 as YYEEEE. The CDR3 loop spans 15 amino acids. CDR3 in amino acids: CASSLVSRPNSPLHF. Written as DNA, the CDR3 is TGTGCCAGCAGCTTGGTGAGCAGGCCTAATTCACCCCTCCACTTT.

V is TRBV5-4 and J is TRBJ2-3, with a tentative D call TRBD2 (6 bases). Trimming left V 4 bases short and J 6 bases short, with 12 bases between. The CDR3 is 13 residues long. Germline V CDR1 and CDR2: SGHNT, YYREEE (reference sequence). Here the CDR3 reads CASSKLATDTQYF. The CDR3 nucleotides read TGTGCCAGCAGCAAGCTAGCGACGGATACGCAGTATTTT.

The rearrangement uses TRBV5-5 and TRBJ2-7; TRBD1 might be the D (6 bases). V was cut by 4 bases and J by 6 bases, with 14 bases left in between. The germline gives CDR1 SGHKS, CDR2 YYEKEE (reference sequence). CDR3 size: 13 residues. The CDR3 DNA is TGTGCCAGCAGCCAGGGGACGGGTCCCGAGCAGTACTTC. This sequence encodes CASSQGTGPEQYF.

In DNA, the CDR3 is TGTGCCAGCAGTGAAATAGCGGGGGGGCCTGAGACCCAGTACTTC. Its protein product is CASSEIAGGPETQYF. The V call is TRBV2, the J call TRBJ2-5; 11 bases align to TRBD2. There are 15 residues in the CDR3. Looked up from germline, CDR1 is SNHLY and CDR2 is FYNNEI. V trimming: 2 bases; J trimming: 5 bases; junction bases outside the gene matches: 4.

J is TRBJ1-1 and V is TRBV23-1; perhaps TRBD1 as D (5 bases). TRBV23-1 is labeled an ORF, and its function is uncertain. V lost 4 bases and J lost 10, with 25 bases in between. The CDR3 is made up of 16 amino acids. The CDR3 nucleotides are TGCGCCAGCAGTCCCTACCGGGCCGGCCCTTTCGGGGGAGCTTTCTTT. Its translation: CASSPYRAGPFGGAFF.

The chain has TRBV29-1 and TRBJ1-4; D is unresolved. The CDR3 is 13 residues long. The V gene's germline CDR1 is SQVTM and CDR2 ANQGSEA. Trimming cost V 5 bases and J 0 bases, with 7 bases left between them. CDR3 loop: CSVQIATNEKLFF. CDR3 bases: TGCAGCGTTCAGATCGCAACTAATGAAAAACTGTTTTTT.

The chain has TRBV6-6 and TRBJ2-7; a possible D gene is TRBD1 (6 bases). CDR1 is MNHNY and CDR2 is SVGAGI in the germline V gene (reference sequence). V was shortened by 2 bases and J by 3 bases, with 14 bases between the two germline ends. The CDR3 extends over 15 amino acids. DNA of the CDR3: TGTGCCAGCAGTTACGTGGGCAGGGGAATCTACGAGCAGTACTTC. It specifies CASSYVGRGIYEQYF.

This sequence joins TRBV5-1 and TRBJ1-5; D possibly corresponds to TRBD1 (5 bases). The CDR3 contains 17 residues. Germline loops: CDR1 SGHRS, CDR2 YFSETQ. Trimming stripped 0 bases from V and 1 base from J, with 14 bases between. CDR3 coding DNA: TGCGCCAGCAGCTTGGTGACCAGGGTCGGAAGCAATCAGCCCCAGCATTTT. Translating it yields CASSLVTRVGSNQPQHF.

CDR3 DNA: TGTGCCTGGAGTATGGCCACTGAAGCTTTCTTT. Protein product: CAWSMATEAFF. This chain connects TRBV30 to TRBJ1-1, with D uncertain. This CDR3 is built from 11 residues. The germline gives CDR1 GTSNPN, CDR2 SVGIG (reference sequence). V gave up 2 bases and J gave up 4 bases, with 5 bases separating them.

The chain is built from TRBV7-4 and TRBJ1-5; D remains unclear. The CDR3 sequence is 16 residues long. Germline V gene lookup returns CDR1 SGHVT and CDR2 SQSDAQ. The germline V and J ends were trimmed by 1 base and 3 bases, with 13 bases remaining between them. CDR3 residues: CASSLVSGVDNQPQHF. The CDR3 coding sequence is TGTGCCAGCAGCTTAGTATCCGGGGTAGACAATCAGCCCCAGCATTTT. Full variable domain (rest looked up from reference TRBV7-4 and TRBJ1-5): GAGVSQSPRYKVAKRGRDVALRCDSISGHVTLYWYRQTLGQGSEVLTYSQSDAQRDKSGRPSGRFSAERPERSVSTLKIQRTEQGDSAVYLCASSLVSGVDNQPQHFGDGTRLSIL.

The rearrangement uses TRBV28 and TRBJ1-5; D is possibly TRBD1 (6 bases). Germline lookup yields CDR1 MDHEN and CDR2 SYDVKM. V lost 4 bases to trimming and J lost 7 bases, with 20 bases between them. The CDR3 totals 16 residues. The CDR3 nucleotides read TGTGCCAGCAGTTATATAATTTGGGCAGGGGACCAGCCCCAGCATTTT. Its protein product is CASSYIIWAGDQPQHF.

V usage is TRBV12-5 and J usage is TRBJ2-7; 7 positions agree with TRBD1. Germline V gene sequence: CDR1 LGHNT, CDR2 FRNRAP. This CDR3 is 14 amino acids long. Losses at the gene ends were 3 bases for V and 4 bases for J; bases not matched to a gene: 6. The DNA of the CDR3 is TGTGCTAGTGGTTTCCGGGACAGATCTTACGAGCAGTACTTC. Encoded protein: CASGFRDRSYEQYF.

Notes on this clone: At the DNA level, this CDR3 is encoded by other sequences in the same sample as well. This chain connects TRBV19 to TRBJ1-5; D not resolved. Germline CDR1 is LNHDA and CDR2 is SQIVND (reference sequence). This CDR3 region has 14 residues. V was cut by 0 bases and J by 1 base, with 4 bases left in between. In DNA form, the CDR3 reads TGTGCCAGTAGTATAGAATCGAGCAATCAGCCCCAGCATTTT. Residues: CASSIESSNQPQHF.

The chain recombines TRBV7-9 with TRBJ1-5; perhaps TRBD1 as D (5 bases). V was shortened by 2 bases and J by 6 bases, with 11 bases between the two germline ends. The germline CDR1 and CDR2 sequences are SEHNR and FQNEAQ (reference sequence). The CDR3 has 14 amino acids. CDR3 region: CASSLNPGGQPQHF. The CDR3 nucleotides read TGTGCCAGCAGCTTAAACCCCGGGGGTCAGCCCCAGCATTTT.

The genes are TRBV25-1 and TRBJ1-3; D might be TRBD1 (5 bases). V was shortened by 4 bases and J by 5 bases, with 12 bases between the two germline ends. CDR3 length: 14 amino acids. Germline CDR1 and CDR2: MGHDK and SYGVNS. This chain's CDR3 is CASSGTGLRNTIYF. The DNA of the CDR3 is TGTGCCAGCAGTGGTACGGGACTGCGAAACACCATATATTTT.

This clone was detected once. V gene TRBV6-5 combines with J gene TRBJ1-1; weak D call: TRBD1 (5 bases). The CDR3 has 16 residues. Germline CDR1 is MNHEY and CDR2 is SVGAGI. V gave up 2 bases and J gave up 1 base, with 14 bases separating them. Written as DNA, the CDR3 is TGTGCCAGCAGTTACCTTCCTGGTAGGGGGAACACTGAAGCTTTCTTT. It translates to CASSYLPGRGNTEAFF.

This chain uses TRBV10-3 with TRBJ1-1; D gene uncertain. Germline lookup yields CDR1 ENHRY and CDR2 SYGVKD. Trimming stripped 6 bases from V and 4 bases from J, with 15 bases between. This CDR3 spans 14 amino acids. This CDR3 is CAIRNTQESTEAFF. The CDR3 DNA follows: TGTGCCATCAGAAACACGCAGGAAAGCACTGAAGCTTTCTTT.

CDR3 amino acids: CASSRTSGGSTDTQYF. The CDR3 bases are TGTGCCAGTAGTAGGACTAGCGGGGGTTCCACAGATACGCAGTATTTT. The chain combines TRBV19 with TRBJ2-3; the match to TRBD2 covers 13 bases. This CDR3 region has 16 residues. After removal of 4 bases from V and 2 bases from J, the junction contained 3 bases not matched to a gene. Germline-derived CDR1 and CDR2 are LNHDA and SQIVND (reference sequence).

This clone has a single count. The V and J genes are TRBV7-8 and TRBJ2-1, with TRBD2 matching 12 bases. Germline assignment: CDR1 SGHVS and CDR2 FQNEAQ. This CDR3 comprises 17 residues. V was clipped by 5 bases and J by 7 bases; unmatched bases: 12. The CDR3 sequence is CASSPRSSGRVVNEQFF. The DNA for the CDR3 is TGTGCCAGCAGCCCGAGGTCTAGCGGGAGGGTAGTAAATGAGCAGTTCTTC.

The chain uses TRBV28 and TRBJ1-2; maybe TRBD1 (6 bases). Germline V lookup: CDR1 MDHEN, CDR2 SYDVKM. The CDR3 has 15 amino acids. Trimming removed 1 base from V and 2 bases from J, with 11 bases in between. The chain's CDR3 is CASSLSLDRNYGYTF. For the CDR3, the DNA is TGTGCCAGCAGTTTATCCCTGGACAGAAACTATGGCTACACCTTC.

The J gene is TRBJ2-2, the V gene TRBV19; 8 nucleotides line up with TRBD1. The germline CDR1 and CDR2 sequences are LNHDA and SQIVND (reference sequence). The CDR3 length is 15 residues. Trimming took 7 bases from V and 1 from J; bases not matched to a gene: 5. The chain's CDR3 is CASTPGQVNTGELFF. CDR3 coding DNA: TGTGCCAGTACCCCGGGACAGGTGAACACCGGGGAGCTGTTTTTT.

Regarding this clone: Other DNA sequences in the same sample also yield this CDR3. The rearrangement links TRBV7-3 to TRBJ1-6; 11 nucleotides match TRBD1. CDR3 size: 14 residues. The V segment lost 4 bases and the J segment 9 bases; nucleotides outside the gene matches: 2. Looked up from germline, CDR1 is SGHTA and CDR2 is FQGTGA. The CDR3 DNA follows: TGTGCCAGCAGCTCAGGGACAGGGGGTTCACCCCTCCACTTT. It specifies CASSSGTGGSPLHF.

V gene TRBV5-1 combines with J gene TRBJ2-2; 10 positions agree with TRBD1. CDR1 is SGHRS and CDR2 is YFSETQ in the germline V gene. CDR3 length: 17 residues. Unmatched junction bases numbered 8, after V lost 4 bases and J lost 2 bases. The CDR3 spells CASSVTGGAFNTGELFF. The CDR3 nucleotides read TGCGCCAGCAGCGTGACAGGGGGCGCGTTTAACACCGGGGAGCTGTTTTTT.

V is TRBV6-5 and J is TRBJ1-5, with a possible D match to TRBD1 (6 bases). Trimming left V 5 bases short and J 2 bases short, with 13 bases between. The CDR3 is made up of 15 amino acids. Germline V gene sequence: CDR1 MNHEY, CDR2 SVGAGI. CDR3 residues: CASSPPGVGNQPQHF. For the CDR3, the DNA is TGTGCCAGCAGTCCCCCAGGGGTGGGCAATCAGCCCCAGCATTTT.

A word on this clone: The sample has other DNA sequences that encode this CDR3 too. The chain employs TRBV6-5 and TRBJ2-7, with TRBD2 identical over 9 bases. V shed 6 bases, J shed 2 bases, and the junction held 2 bases outside the gene matches. Per germline, CDR1 MNHEY and CDR2 SVGAGI. The CDR3 is 13 residues long. The CDR3 loop reads CASSLAGAYEQYF. CDR3 sequence (DNA): TGTGCCAGCAGCTTAGCGGGAGCCTACGAGCAGTACTTC.

The chain is built from TRBV2 and TRBJ2-1; TRBD1 agrees at 9 bases. This CDR3 is built from 15 residues. V lost 6 bases and J lost 4; bases outside the gene matches: 7. Looked up from germline, CDR1 is SNHLY and CDR2 is FYNNEI. CDR3 in DNA: TGTGCCAGCAGAACAGGGGGCAATTGGTACAATGAGCAGTTCTTC. Protein product: CASRTGGNWYNEQFF. Looking up the rest from reference TRBV2 and TRBJ2-1 gives the full variable domain: EPEVTQTPSHQVTQMGQEVILRCVPISNHLYFYWYRQILGQKVEFLVSFYNNEISEKSEIFDDQFSVERPDGSNFTLKIRSTKLEDSAMYFCASRTGGNWYNEQFFGPGTRLTVL.

V is TRBV6-5 and J is TRBJ2-7; D gene uncertain. The V gene lost 2 bases and the J gene lost 4 bases, with 15 bases spanning the gap. Per germline, CDR1 MNHEY and CDR2 SVGAGI. CDR3 size: 15 residues. CDR3 residues: CASSYGYSPEYEQYF. The CDR3, as DNA: TGTGCCAGCAGTTACGGATATAGCCCGGAATACGAGCAGTACTTC.

The chain employs TRBV28 and TRBJ1-5, with D unclear. V lost 5 bases to trimming and J lost 6 bases, with 2 bases between them. This CDR3 is built from 10 residues. CDR1 and CDR2 (germline): MDHEN, SYDVKM. The CDR3 spells CASSRQPQHF. In DNA, the CDR3 is TGTGCCAGCAGTCGTCAGCCCCAGCATTTT.

The genes are TRBV29-1 and TRBJ2-1; TRBD1 agrees at 12 bases. After removal of 4 bases from V and 0 bases from J, the junction contained 13 bases not matched to a gene. CDR3 size: 19 residues. CDR1 and CDR2 (germline): SQVTM, ANQGSEA. The CDR3 bases are TGCAGCGTTGTAAGCCCGGGACAGGGGGCGAAGAGCTCCTACAATGAGCAGTTCTTC. Translating it yields CSVVSPGQGAKSSYNEQFF.

The rearrangement uses TRBV6-6 and TRBJ2-7, with D possibly matching TRBD1 (6 bases). Trimming cost V 2 bases and J 2 bases, with 13 bases left between them. In germline, CDR1 is MNHNY, CDR2 SVGAGI (reference sequence). This CDR3 region has 15 residues. CDR3 protein: CASSYRPGAPYEQYF. The CDR3 coding sequence is TGTGCCAGCAGTTACCGTCCAGGGGCCCCCTACGAGCAGTACTTC.